The 18 T cell receptor beta chains reported below all come from one sample, sequenced in a study of T cells in narcolepsy. Sequencing was performed with immunoSEQ multiplex PCR; in TCRdb, only in-frame clones are kept and a portion is missing. The sample contains fewer than 40,000 clones, about 80% of which appear only once. Specimen: memory (CD45RA-) CD4+ T cells from blood. These receptors all come from a human donor in good health.

V gene TRBV5-1 combines with J gene TRBJ2-2; D might be TRBD1 (6 bases). Germline loops: CDR1 SGHRS, CDR2 YFSETQ. The CDR3 runs to 14 residues. V lost 6 bases and J 7 bases, leaving 16 bases between the germline ends. CDR3 in DNA: TGCGCCAGCAAAACCGGGACACCAAACGGGGAGCTGTTTTTT. Translated, it gives CASKTGTPNGELFF.

The V and J genes are TRBV6-1 and TRBJ1-3, with D perhaps TRBD1 (5 bases). Per germline, CDR1 MNHNS and CDR2 SASEGT. V gave up 2 bases and J gave up 0 bases, with 17 bases separating them. CDR3 length equals 18 residues. The CDR3 reads CASSEWAVRESSGNTIYF. The CDR3 region has the DNA TGTGCCAGCAGTGAATGGGCGGTCAGGGAAAGCTCTGGAAACACCATATATTTT.

V is TRBV6-1 and J is TRBJ1-2; a possible D gene is TRBD1 (6 bases). Per germline, CDR1 MNHNS and CDR2 SASEGT. Trimming shortened V by 6 bases and J by 4 bases, and 18 bases separated the two germline ends. The CDR3 is 15 amino acids. This CDR3 is CASSRKGGDIYGYTF. CDR3 coding DNA: TGTGCCAGCAGCCGGAAGGGAGGGGACATCTATGGCTACACCTTC.

This clone was seen a single time. The rearrangement uses TRBV2 and TRBJ1-2; tentative D call: TRBD1 (5 bases). V dropped 4 bases and J dropped 0 bases, with 6 bases sitting between them. CDR3 length: 13 residues. Germline V gives CDR1 SNHLY, CDR2 FYNNEI. The CDR3 is CASSGDPNYGYTF. The CDR3 DNA reads as TGTGCCAGCAGTGGGGACCCTAACTATGGCTACACCTTC.

The CDR3 is CASSSSQGTDTQYF. Here the CDR3 DNA reads TGCGCCAGCAGCTCTTCACAGGGAACCGATACGCAGTATTTT. V gene TRBV5-1 combines with J gene TRBJ2-3, with D possibly being TRBD1 (6 bases). The CDR3 totals 14 residues. Per germline, CDR1 SGHRS and CDR2 YFSETQ. The V gene lost 3 bases and the J gene lost 6 bases, with 14 bases spanning the gap.

Here the CDR3 reads CASRERDTITGELFF. CDR3 sequence (DNA): TGTGCCAGCAGGGAAAGGGACACCATCACCGGGGAGCTGTTTTTT. This chain uses TRBV2 with TRBJ2-2, with D perhaps TRBD1 (6 bases). CDR3 length: 15 residues. The V gene lost 6 bases and the J gene lost 4 bases, with 15 bases spanning the gap. Per the germline V gene, CDR1 is SNHLY and CDR2 is FYNNEI.

CDR3 sequence reads: CASRYRREVSYEQYF. The CDR3 DNA reads as TGTGCCAGCAGATACCGGAGGGAGGTCTCCTACGAGCAGTACTTC. V is TRBV6-1 and J is TRBJ2-7; TRBD2 is a possible D gene (6 bases). The CDR3 sequence is 15 residues long. Deletions cut 6 bases from V and 0 bases from J, with 15 bases between. Looked up from germline, CDR1 is MNHNS and CDR2 is SASEGT.

V is TRBV30 and J is TRBJ1-2; 8 nucleotides match TRBD1. There are 15 residues in the CDR3. Germline loops: CDR1 GTSNPN, CDR2 SVGIG (reference sequence). V was clipped by 1 base and J by 4 bases; unmatched bases: 8. CDR3 sequence (DNA): TGTGCCTGGAGTGGGACAGGGACCGGGGGCTATGGCTACACCTTC. Translation gives CAWSGTGTGGYGYTF.

The CDR3 protein is CASSTRMGLATDTQYF. The CDR3 coding sequence is TGCGCCAGCAGCACAAGAATGGGACTAGCGACAGATACGCAGTATTTT. V and J are TRBV5-1 and TRBJ2-3; 10 bases agree with TRBD2. Germline loops: CDR1 SGHRS, CDR2 YFSETQ. Trimming took 4 bases from V and 3 from J; bases not matched to a gene: 8. The CDR3 has 16 residues.

The chain is built from TRBV9 and TRBJ2-5; the D gene is possibly TRBD1 (6 bases). CDR1 and CDR2 from the germline V gene are SGDLS and YYNGEE. The CDR3 runs to 16 residues. V was pared by 0 bases and J by 5 bases, with 17 bases between. This CDR3 is CASSVEKTGRGETQYF. The CDR3 DNA reads TGTGCCAGCAGCGTAGAAAAAACAGGGCGAGGCGAGACCCAGTACTTC.

This clone was counted only a few times. This chain joins TRBV10-3 and TRBJ1-1; 7 bases match TRBD1. Germline V lookup: CDR1 ENHRY, CDR2 SYGVKD. V shed 6 bases and J 3 bases; nucleotides not matched to a gene: 7. The length of the CDR3 is 14 residues. The DNA of the CDR3 is TGTGCCATCAGGCGACAGGGATGGGACACTGAAGCTTTCTTT. Amino acid sequence: CAIRRQGWDTEAFF.

The chain joins TRBV5-1 to TRBJ2-1; possibly TRBD1 or TRBD2 for D (5 bases each). With 1 base removed from V and 10 bases from J, the gap between germline ends came to 15 bases. The CDR3 loop spans 14 amino acids. Looked up from germline, CDR1 is SGHRS and CDR2 is YFSETQ. The CDR3 nucleotides are TGCGCCAGCAGCTTGCAGGGAGTCCTGGGGGAGCAGTTCTTC. Its protein is CASSLQGVLGEQFF.

J is TRBJ2-7 and V is TRBV30; a weak D match, TRBD2 (5 bases). There are 13 residues in the CDR3. CDR1 is GTSNPN and CDR2 is SVGIG in the germline V gene (reference sequence). The V end was cut by 5 bases, the J end by 2 bases, with 13 bases between. The CDR3 DNA reads as TGTGCCTGGTCCCTTAGCGTAACCTACGAGCAGTACTTC. This sequence encodes CAWSLSVTYEQYF.

The chain uses TRBV6-5 and TRBJ2-7, with 13 nucleotides matching TRBD2. There are 15 residues in the CDR3. V shed 4 bases, J shed 3 bases, and the junction held 3 bases outside the gene matches. CDR1 is MNHEY and CDR2 is SVGAGI in the germline V gene. The CDR3 nucleotides read TGTGCCAGCAGTTCGGGACTAGCGGGGCTCTACGAGCAGTACTTC. Translation: CASSSGLAGLYEQYF.

The chain couples TRBV2 to TRBJ1-4, with D maybe TRBD1 (5 bases). The CDR3 covers 16 residues. Germline CDR1 SNHLY, CDR2 FYNNEI. V lost 6 bases to trimming and J lost 5 bases, with 19 bases between them. The CDR3 DNA sequence: TGTGCCAGCAGGCAGACCGGGGCGACGAAAAATGAAAAACTGTTTTTT. Encoded protein: CASRQTGATKNEKLFF. Full variable domain (outside the CDR3, taken from reference TRBV2 and TRBJ1-4): EPEVTQTPSHQVTQMGQEVILRCVPISNHLYFYWYRQILGQKVEFLVSFYNNEISEKSEIFDDQFSVERPDGSNFTLKIRSTKLEDSAMYFCASRQTGATKNEKLFFGSGTQLSVL.

Concerning this clone: One end of the junction varies from germline; a read error may be responsible. This same CDR3 is encoded by further DNA sequences in the sample. The chain joins TRBV6-1 to TRBJ1-3; D is unclear. The CDR3 is made up of 16 amino acids. CDR1 and CDR2 (germline): MNHNS, SASEGT. For the CDR3, the DNA is TGTGCCAGTAGTGAGTGGACCACAAGGACTGGAAACACCATATATTTT. Translation gives CASSEWTTRTGNTIYF.

The genes are TRBV10-3 and TRBJ2-3; tentatively, D is TRBD2 (6 bases). V gave up 2 bases and J gave up 6 bases, with 12 bases separating them. The germline CDR1 and CDR2 sequences are ENHRY and SYGVKD. The CDR3 is 14 amino acids. The DNA of the CDR3 is TGTGCCATCAGTGAGAAGGGCGGGGACGATACGCAGTATTTT. It translates to CAISEKGGDDTQYF.

The gene calls are TRBV19 and TRBJ2-7, with 9 positions matching TRBD1. The germline CDR1 and CDR2 sequences are LNHDA and SQIVND (reference sequence). J gave up 0 bases and V 3 bases, and 3 bases lay outside the gene matches. This CDR3 is 15 amino acids long. The CDR3 DNA is TGTGCCAGTAGTATTAGGGGACAGGGCTCCTACGAGCAGTACTTC. It translates to CASSIRGQGSYEQYF.